These T cell receptor beta chains were read from a single sample in a study of type 1 and type 2 diabetes patients. One entry per CDR3 protein results from TCRdb running MiXCR on the multiplex PCR reads. Of around 300,000 distinct CDR3 sequences listed, roughly 50% are singletons. The sample comprised peripheral blood mononuclear cells (PBMCs). Every receptor here comes from a man between 18 and 35 years old with type 2 diabetes. The CDR3 runs from the conserved cysteine through the conserved F or W. The order of the fields is V gene, clone size, D gene, CDR3 length, J gene, CDR3 protein, CDR3 DNA. A D gene is named only where the DNA matches it firmly. Where a row states a size, it is once, few, many or the class of an expanded clone; other rows omit it.

V gene: TRBV2
clone size: few
D gene: -
CDR3 length: 14
J gene: TRBJ2-7
CDR3 protein: CASMDLTGIYEQYF
CDR3 DNA: TGTGCCAGCATGGATTTAACGGGGATCTACGAGCAGTACTTC

V gene: TRBV12-3/TRBV12-4
clone size: -
D gene: -
CDR3 length: 14
J gene: TRBJ1-4
CDR3 protein: CASSRTGSDEKLFF
CDR3 DNA: TGTGCCAGCAGTCGTACAGGTAGCGACGAAAAACTGTTTTTT

V gene: TRBV12-3/TRBV12-4
clone size: -
D gene: TRBD1
CDR3 length: 15
J gene: TRBJ2-7
CDR3 protein: CASSLAERGLHEQYF
CDR3 DNA: TGTGCCAGCAGTTTAGCTGAGAGGGGGCTTCACGAGCAGTACTTC

V gene: TRBV7-2
clone size: -
D gene: -
CDR3 length: 15
J gene: TRBJ1-4
CDR3 protein: CASSLGRVTNEKLFF
CDR3 DNA: TGTGCCAGCAGCTTAGGCAGGGTAACTAATGAAAAACTGTTTTTT

V gene: TRBV7-2
clone size: -
D gene: TRBD2
CDR3 length: 14
J gene: TRBJ2-2
CDR3 protein: CASSLAGGPGELFF
CDR3 DNA: TGTGCCAGCAGTTTAGCGGGGGGGCCCGGGGAGCTGTTTTTT

V gene: TRBV12-3/TRBV12-4
clone size: -
D gene: TRBD1
CDR3 length: 15
J gene: TRBJ1-6
CDR3 protein: CASSLGTDFNSPLHF
CDR3 DNA: TGTGCCAGCAGTCTAGGGACAGACTTTAATTCACCCCTCCACTTT

V gene: TRBV20-1
clone size: -
D gene: -
CDR3 length: 16
J gene: TRBJ2-7
CDR3 protein: CSARPPDQGGFYEQYF
CDR3 DNA: TGCAGTGCTCGCCCTCCCGACCAGGGGGGATTTTACGAGCAGTACTTC

V gene: TRBV2
clone size: -
D gene: -
CDR3 length: 14
J gene: TRBJ2-5
CDR3 protein: CASSPGRERGTQYF
CDR3 DNA: TGTGCCAGCAGTCCCGGACGGGAGAGAGGGACCCAGTACTTC

V gene: TRBV20-1
clone size: -
D gene: -
CDR3 length: 12
J gene: TRBJ2-5
CDR3 protein: CSAINSAQTQYF
CDR3 DNA: TGCAGTGCTATTAACTCAGCACAGACCCAGTACTTC

V gene: TRBV2
clone size: -
D gene: TRBD1
CDR3 length: 17
J gene: TRBJ2-6
CDR3 protein: CASKPGTGGSGANVLTF
CDR3 DNA: TGTGCCAGCAAACCCGGGACAGGGGGCTCTGGGGCCAACGTCCTGACTTTC

V gene: TRBV14
clone size: -
D gene: -
CDR3 length: 14
J gene: TRBJ1-6
CDR3 protein: CASSWGTGNSPLHF
CDR3 DNA: TGTGCCAGCAGTTGGGGGACGGGTAATTCACCCCTCCACTTT

V gene: TRBV20-1
clone size: few
D gene: -
CDR3 length: 14
J gene: TRBJ2-7
CDR3 protein: CSARDFGRKYEQYF
CDR3 DNA: TGCAGTGCTAGAGATTTTGGCAGAAAGTACGAGCAGTACTTC

V gene: TRBV7-2
clone size: -
D gene: -
CDR3 length: 11
J gene: TRBJ2-1
CDR3 protein: CASSLERQQFF
CDR3 DNA: TGTGCCAGCAGCTTGGAACGGCAGCAGTTCTTC

V gene: TRBV29-1
clone size: -
D gene: -
CDR3 length: 13
J gene: TRBJ1-1
CDR3 protein: CSVDGQTNTEAFF
CDR3 DNA: TGCAGCGTTGACGGGCAGACTAACACTGAAGCTTTCTTT

V gene: TRBV10-1
clone size: many
D gene: -
CDR3 length: 13
J gene: TRBJ1-2
CDR3 protein: CASSPSGSYGYTF
CDR3 DNA: TGCGCCAGCAGTCCGTCGGGGTCCTATGGCTACACCTTC

V gene: TRBV7-2
clone size: few
D gene: TRBD1
CDR3 length: 15
J gene: TRBJ2-1
CDR3 protein: CASSSDRARMYEQFF
CDR3 DNA: TGTGCCAGCAGCTCCGACAGGGCTAGGATGTATGAGCAGTTCTTC

V gene: TRBV25-1
clone size: -
D gene: -
CDR3 length: 16
J gene: TRBJ1-3
CDR3 protein: CASSRTTSGPVDTIYF
CDR3 DNA: TGCGCCAGCAGCCGAACTACCAGCGGACCTGTGGACACCATATATTTT

V gene: TRBV12-3/TRBV12-4
clone size: -
D gene: TRBD1
CDR3 length: 14
J gene: TRBJ2-5
CDR3 protein: CASSLVGQGETQYF
CDR3 DNA: TGTGCCAGCAGTTTAGTGGGACAGGGAGAGACCCAGTACTTC

V gene: TRBV24-1
clone size: few
D gene: -
CDR3 length: 14
J gene: TRBJ1-1
CDR3 protein: CATSQQGAHTEAFF
CDR3 DNA: TGTGCCACCAGTCAACAGGGAGCGCACACTGAAGCTTTCTTT

V gene: TRBV20-1
clone size: few
D gene: -
CDR3 length: 14
J gene: TRBJ2-5
CDR3 protein: CSARNRGAEETQYF
CDR3 DNA: TGCAGTGCTCGTAACCGGGGGGCCGAGGAGACCCAGTACTTC

V gene: TRBV2
clone size: many
D gene: TRBD1
CDR3 length: 13
J gene: TRBJ2-7
CDR3 protein: CASTEQGSYEQYF
CDR3 DNA: TGTGCCAGCACGGAACAGGGGTCCTACGAGCAGTACTTC

V gene: TRBV20-1
clone size: -
D gene: TRBD1
CDR3 length: 13
J gene: TRBJ1-2
CDR3 protein: CSAHTGGTYGYTF
CDR3 DNA: TGCAGTGCCCACACAGGGGGCACATATGGCTACACCTTC

V gene: TRBV11-2
clone size: few
D gene: -
CDR3 length: 11
J gene: TRBJ2-7
CDR3 protein: CASSLDSEQYF
CDR3 DNA: TGTGCCAGCAGCCTAGATTCCGAGCAGTACTTC

V gene: TRBV19
clone size: few
D gene: -
CDR3 length: 14
J gene: TRBJ2-7
CDR3 protein: CASSMDYYRDEQYF
CDR3 DNA: TGTGCCAGTAGTATGGACTATTACCGCGACGAGCAGTACTTC

V gene: TRBV7-9
clone size: -
D gene: TRBD1
CDR3 length: 15
J gene: TRBJ2-5
CDR3 protein: CASSESGTGKETQYF
CDR3 DNA: TGTGCCAGCAGTGAATCCGGGACAGGAAAAGAGACCCAGTACTTC

V gene: TRBV15
clone size: -
D gene: TRBD1
CDR3 length: 16
J gene: TRBJ2-1
CDR3 protein: CARVSRSDRGRFEQFF
CDR3 DNA: TGTGCCAGAGTCTCGAGGTCGGACAGGGGGCGATTTGAGCAGTTCTTC

V gene: TRBV27
clone size: few
D gene: -
CDR3 length: 16
J gene: TRBJ2-7
CDR3 protein: CASSFGGEGLSYEQYF
CDR3 DNA: TGTGCCAGCAGTTTCGGCGGTGAGGGGCTCTCCTACGAGCAGTACTTC

V gene: TRBV4-3
clone size: many
D gene: -
CDR3 length: 14
J gene: TRBJ2-7
CDR3 protein: CASSQGVSDYEQYF
CDR3 DNA: TGCGCCAGCAGCCAAGGGGTTTCTGATTACGAGCAGTACTTC

V gene: TRBV6-5
clone size: -
D gene: -
CDR3 length: 15
J gene: TRBJ1-1
CDR3 protein: CASSYPRGMNTEAFF
CDR3 DNA: TGTGCCAGCAGTTACCCGAGAGGCATGAACACTGAAGCTTTCTTT

V gene: TRBV28
clone size: -
D gene: -
CDR3 length: 11
J gene: TRBJ1-2
CDR3 protein: CASHQNYGYTF
CDR3 DNA: TGTGCCAGCCACCAAAACTATGGCTACACCTTC

V gene: TRBV19
clone size: few
D gene: -
CDR3 length: 13
J gene: TRBJ1-2
CDR3 protein: CASSIWDNYGYTF
CDR3 DNA: TGTGCCAGTAGTATTTGGGATAACTATGGCTACACCTTC

V gene: TRBV18
clone size: few
D gene: -
CDR3 length: 13
J gene: TRBJ1-1
CDR3 protein: CASSPGRADEAFF
CDR3 DNA: TGTGCCAGCTCACCGGGGCGTGCGGATGAAGCTTTCTTT

V gene: TRBV30
clone size: -
D gene: -
CDR3 length: 13
J gene: TRBJ2-3
CDR3 protein: CAWSQDSADTQYF
CDR3 DNA: TGTGCCTGGAGTCAAGATAGCGCTGATACGCAGTATTTT

V gene: TRBV19
clone size: -
D gene: -
CDR3 length: 14
J gene: TRBJ1-5
CDR3 protein: CASSSRDMNQPQHF
CDR3 DNA: TGTGCCAGTAGTTCCCGGGACATGAATCAGCCCCAGCATTTT

V gene: TRBV25-1
clone size: many
D gene: TRBD1
CDR3 length: 14
J gene: TRBJ2-7
CDR3 protein: CASSDPPGGAEQYF
CDR3 DNA: TGTGCCAGCAGTGATCCGCCAGGGGGTGCCGAGCAGTACTTC

V gene: TRBV15
clone size: many
D gene: -
CDR3 length: 14
J gene: TRBJ2-5
CDR3 protein: CATSRGGYQETQYF
CDR3 DNA: TGTGCCACCAGCAGAGGTGGGTACCAAGAGACCCAGTACTTC

V gene: TRBV6-5
clone size: -
D gene: -
CDR3 length: 13
J gene: TRBJ1-4
CDR3 protein: CASSRTGGEKLFF
CDR3 DNA: TGTGCCAGCAGTCGGACGGGAGGGGAAAAACTGTTTTTT

V gene: TRBV2
clone size: -
D gene: TRBD1
CDR3 length: 17
J gene: TRBJ1-3
CDR3 protein: CASSRAWDSLIGNTIYF
CDR3 DNA: TGTGCCAGCAGTAGAGCCTGGGACAGCCTAATTGGAAACACCATATATTTT

V gene: TRBV27
clone size: few
D gene: TRBD1
CDR3 length: 12
J gene: TRBJ1-6
CDR3 protein: CASSSTGHPLHF
CDR3 DNA: TGTGCCAGCAGTTCGACAGGGCACCCCCTCCACTTT

V gene: TRBV5-8
clone size: -
D gene: -
CDR3 length: 17
J gene: TRBJ2-5
CDR3 protein: CASSLWPRRAEVETQYF
CDR3 DNA: TGTGCCAGCAGCTTATGGCCTCGCCGGGCCGAGGTAGAGACCCAGTACTTC

V gene: TRBV20-1
clone size: -
D gene: -
CDR3 length: 13
J gene: TRBJ1-5
CDR3 protein: CSARGYSDQPQHF
CDR3 DNA: TGCAGTGCTAGGGGTTACAGCGATCAGCCCCAGCATTTT

V gene: TRBV10-3
clone size: many
D gene: TRBD1
CDR3 length: 17
J gene: TRBJ2-2
CDR3 protein: CAISEVGQGDVVGELFF
CDR3 DNA: TGTGCCATCAGTGAGGTCGGACAGGGGGACGTCGTAGGGGAGCTGTTTTTT

V gene: TRBV30
clone size: few
D gene: TRBD1
CDR3 length: 17
J gene: TRBJ1-2
CDR3 protein: CAWSVNYVDRINYGYTF
CDR3 DNA: TGTGCCTGGAGTGTCAATTACGTGGACAGGATTAACTATGGCTACACCTTC

V gene: TRBV20-1
clone size: -
D gene: TRBD2
CDR3 length: 13
J gene: TRBJ2-1
CDR3 protein: CTMIGTSVSEQFF
CDR3 DNA: TGCACGATGATTGGGACTAGCGTCAGTGAGCAGTTCTTC

V gene: TRBV6-6
clone size: -
D gene: -
CDR3 length: 19
J gene: TRBJ1-4
CDR3 protein: CASGEVGGSSLPNNEKLFF
CDR3 DNA: TGTGCCAGCGGTGAAGTTGGTGGCAGCTCGCTACCAAACAATGAAAAACTGTTTTTT

V gene: TRBV10-3
clone size: -
D gene: -
CDR3 length: 18
J gene: TRBJ2-6
CDR3 protein: CATSDSRSGTGGANVLTF
CDR3 DNA: TGTGCCACCAGTGATAGTCGATCAGGGACTGGTGGGGCCAACGTCCTGACTTTC

V gene: TRBV28
clone size: few
D gene: -
CDR3 length: 13
J gene: TRBJ1-1
CDR3 protein: CASSSPYTTEAFF
CDR3 DNA: TGTGCCAGCAGTTCTCCCTACACCACTGAAGCTTTCTTT

V gene: TRBV15
clone size: -
D gene: TRBD1
CDR3 length: 17
J gene: TRBJ2-5
CDR3 protein: CATSRDGTGGWFETQYF
CDR3 DNA: TGTGCCACCAGCAGAGATGGAACAGGGGGTTGGTTTGAGACCCAGTACTTC

V gene: TRBV19
clone size: -
D gene: -
CDR3 length: 13
J gene: TRBJ2-3
CDR3 protein: CASKERNTDTQYF
CDR3 DNA: TGTGCCAGTAAGGAGCGGAACACAGATACGCAGTATTTT

V gene: TRBV12-3/TRBV12-4
clone size: few
D gene: -
CDR3 length: 13
J gene: TRBJ1-1
CDR3 protein: CASSQGTNTEAFF
CDR3 DNA: TGTGCCAGCAGTCAGGGCACGAACACTGAAGCTTTCTTT

V gene: TRBV19
clone size: few
D gene: -
CDR3 length: 15
J gene: TRBJ1-1
CDR3 protein: CASSNPIDGSTEAFF
CDR3 DNA: TGTGCCAGTAGTAACCCTATCGACGGTTCTACAGAAGCTTTCTTT

V gene: TRBV30
clone size: few
D gene: -
CDR3 length: 11
J gene: TRBJ1-2
CDR3 protein: CAWTPLGGYTF
CDR3 DNA: TGTGCCTGGACCCCCCTGGGGGGCTACACCTTC

V gene: TRBV5-1
clone size: few
D gene: -
CDR3 length: 15
J gene: TRBJ1-6
CDR3 protein: CASSLDSGQGSPLHF
CDR3 DNA: TGCGCCAGCAGCTTGGATTCAGGTCAGGGATCACCCCTCCACTTT